This is a list of T cell receptor beta chains from one sample in a study of Ad26.COV2.S vaccination and SARS-CoV-2 variants. Method: immunoSEQ multiplex PCR; TCRdb's copy keeps in-frame clones and lacks some. The sample has around 340,000 clones; around 89% are singletons. Sample: peripheral blood, taken in a trial of Ad26.COV2.S vaccine versus placebo. The receptors were sampled from a person between 18 and 65 years old who received the Ad26.COV2.S COVID-19 vaccine or a placebo. Both conserved end residues are part of each CDR3. D genes are given only for firm matches. Clone size is shown for a subset of rows, as once, few, many or a class of expanded clone.

>TRBJ1-2|.|TRBV9|.
CASSAEDRIYGYTF
TGTGCCAGCAGCGCCGAAGACAGGATCTATGGCTACACCTTC
>TRBJ1-3|.|TRBV7-8|.
CASSLALGAENTIYF
TGTGCCAGCAGCTTAGCGTTGGGGGCGGAGAACACCATATATTTT
>TRBJ2-2|.|TRBV2|TRBD2
CASTRGGSGELFF
TGTGCCAGCACTCGGGGGGGATCCGGGGAGCTGTTTTTT
>TRBJ2-1|.|TRBV9|.
CASSQTSGYNEQFF
TGTGCCAGCAGCCAGACCAGCGGATACAATGAGCAGTTCTTC
>TRBJ2-4|.|TRBV9|.
CASSRGDSAKNIQYF
TGTGCCAGCAGCCGCGGGGATAGTGCCAAAAACATTCAGTACTTC
>TRBJ1-2|few|TRBV29-1|.
CSVERDYGYTF
TGCAGCGTTGAAAGGGACTATGGCTACACCTTC
>TRBJ1-3|.|TRBV5-1|.
CASRLGAPNSGNTIYF
TGCGCCAGCAGGTTGGGAGCCCCGAACTCTGGAAACACCATATATTTT
>TRBJ2-6|.|TRBV2|TRBD1
CASKDRDSGANVLTF
TGTGCCAGTAAGGACAGGGACTCTGGGGCCAACGTCCTGACTTTC
>TRBJ1-5|.|TRBV6-5|TRBD1
CASRRQGSNQPQHF
TGTGCCAGCAGACGACAGGGAAGCAATCAGCCCCAGCATTTT
>TRBJ2-7|once|TRBV12-3/TRBV12-4|.
CASSRKMGNEQYF
TGTGCCAGCAGTCGAAAAATGGGCAACGAGCAGTACTTC
>TRBJ1-5|once|TRBV7-8|.
CASSFEGASNQPQHF
TGTGCCAGCAGCTTTGAGGGAGCTAGCAATCAGCCCCAGCATTTT
>TRBJ2-2|.|TRBV6-4|.
CASRPGELDTGELFF
TGTGCCAGCAGACCGGGGGAATTGGACACCGGGGAGCTGTTTTTT
>TRBJ2-1|.|TRBV2|TRBD2
CAMRGAGYNEQFF
TGTGCCATGCGGGGGGCGGGATACAATGAGCAGTTCTTC
>TRBJ2-3|once|TRBV6-5|.
CASSLLASTDTQYF
TGTGCCAGCAGCCTCCTAGCTTCCACGGATACGCAGTATTTT
>TRBJ1-6|.|TRBV6-5|.
CASSLRNSPLHF
TGTGCCAGCAGTCTGCGTAATTCACCCCTCCACTTT
>TRBJ2-2|few|TRBV25-1|.
CASLPGAGNTGELFF
TGTGCCAGCCTCCCAGGCGCTGGGAACACCGGGGAGCTGTTTTTT
>TRBJ1-5|.|TRBV7-2|TRBD1
CASSWTGGESNQPQHF
TGTGCCAGCAGCTGGACAGGGGGGGAGAGCAATCAGCCCCAGCATTTT
>TRBJ1-6|.|TRBV27|.
CASTPWAGPPSPLHF
TGTGCCAGCACCCCATGGGCAGGGCCCCCTTCACCCCTCCACTTT
>TRBJ1-2|.|TRBV19|.
CASSRQVGRGYTF
TGTGCCAGTAGTCGGCAGGTCGGTCGTGGCTACACCTTC
>TRBJ2-3|.|TRBV19|.
CASSQGSTQYF
TGTGCCAGTAGCCAAGGGAGTACGCAGTATTTT
>TRBJ1-2|once|TRBV30|.
CAFAPHNYGYTF
TGTGCCTTCGCCCCTCATAACTATGGCTACACCTTC
>TRBJ2-7|.|TRBV6-2/TRBV6-3|TRBD2
CASSYGVRASGKGYEQYF
TGTGCCAGCAGTTACGGGGTTCGGGCCAGCGGGAAGGGGTACGAGCAGTACTTC
>TRBJ1-4|.|TRBV28|.
CASSSQGWNEKLFF
TGTGCCAGCAGTTCGCAGGGTTGGAATGAAAAACTGTTTTTT
>TRBJ1-4|.|TRBV19|.
CASSMQRKRDEKLFF
TGTGCCAGTAGTATGCAGCGGAAGCGTGATGAAAAACTGTTTTTT
>TRBJ1-1|.|TRBV18|.
CASSLQGEDTEAFF
TGTGCCAGCTCACTTCAGGGTGAGGACACTGAAGCTTTCTTT
>TRBJ2-1|.|TRBV15|.
CATSRQRGNEQFF
TGTGCCACCAGCAGACAAAGGGGCAATGAGCAGTTCTTC
>TRBJ2-3|.|TRBV6-4|.
CASGRGDTQYF
TGTGCCAGCGGAAGGGGGGATACGCAGTATTTT
>TRBJ2-1|.|TRBV7-2|.
CASSLDWRYNEQFF
TGTGCCAGCAGCTTAGACTGGCGGTACAATGAGCAGTTCTTC
>TRBJ2-2|.|TRBV5-1|TRBD1
CASSAGTGGSGELFF
TGCGCCAGCAGCGCCGGGACAGGGGGCAGCGGGGAGCTGTTTTTT
>TRBJ2-7|.|TRBV5-6|.
CASSLVGGVIQYF
TGTGCCAGCAGCTTGGTAGGGGGAGTTATCCAGTACTTC
>TRBJ2-5|.|TRBV11-2|.
CASSFERQETQYF
TGTGCCAGCAGCTTCGAACGGCAAGAGACCCAGTACTTC